Shown below are 14 T cell receptor beta chains from a single sample sequenced in a study of T cells in Graves' hyperthyroidism and ophthalmopathy (dated by TCRdb to about 2019). The protocol used for the library was multiplex PCR. The instrument was an Illumina HiSeq 2000. TCR beta CDR3 regions were amplified from RNA transcripts. The TCR CDR3 was subjected to a first round of RT-PCR using the HTBI primer set and the Qiagen OneStep RT-PCR kit. TCRdb itself trimmed the public reads at Q25 with fastp, ran MiXCR and retained productive beta chains. Every CDR3 protein is listed once, alongside the most common genes and DNA of its rows. The sample table records 460,000 or so distinct CDR3 sequences; around 14% of these occur just once. The ten largest clones add up to less than 20% of the sample. Sequenced sample: blood. The receptors were sampled from a woman aged 18-35 years with Graves' hyperthyroidism.

This chain links TRBV20-1 with TRBJ2-1, with D possibly matching TRBD2 (5 bases). V was shortened by 3 bases and J by 7 bases, with 16 bases between the two germline ends. This CDR3 is 14 amino acids long. Germline CDR1 DFQATT, CDR2 SNEGSKA (reference sequence). CDR3 sequence reads: CSASSEGHLNEQFF. DNA of the CDR3: TGCAGTGCTAGCTCAGAGGGCCATTTGAATGAGCAGTTCTTC.

This clonotype was observed a handful of times. One junction end disagrees with the germline gene, perhaps due to a read error. This chain links TRBV20-1 with TRBJ1-1; 9 bases align to TRBD1. The germline gives CDR1 DFQATT, CDR2 SNEGSKA (reference sequence). CDR3 size: 13 residues. CDR3 in amino acids: CSAGTGMNTETFF. The CDR3 DNA reads as TGCAGTGCTGGGACAGGGATGAACACTGAAACTTTCTTT.

This sequence joins TRBV5-5 and TRBJ1-5; TRBD1 matches 7 bases. The CDR3 is 17 residues long. CDR1 is SGHKS and CDR2 is YYEKEE in the germline V gene (reference sequence). The V segment lost 1 base and the J segment 1 base; nucleotides outside the gene matches: 8. Here the CDR3 reads CASSLPNLTGSNQPQHF. The CDR3 nucleotides read TGTGCCAGCAGCTTGCCGAACTTGACAGGGAGCAATCAGCCCCAGCATTTT.

In its sample, this clonotype was seen many times. The CDR3 reads CASKLASSYNEQFF. Here the CDR3 DNA reads TGTGCCAGCAAACTAGCTAGCTCCTACAATGAGCAGTTCTTC. The chain couples TRBV2 to TRBJ2-1, with D possibly matching TRBD2 (6 bases). V was pared by 7 bases and J by 0 bases, with 10 bases between. Looked up from germline, CDR1 is SNHLY and CDR2 is FYNNEI. The CDR3 is 14 residues long.

The V gene is TRBV27, the J gene TRBJ1-1, with D uncertain. The CDR3 runs to 13 residues. Germline assignment: CDR1 MNHEY and CDR2 SMNVEV (reference sequence). Trimming took 6 bases from V and 3 from J, leaving 11 bases between them. The CDR3 here is CASRDFGDTEAFF. The CDR3 coding sequence is TGTGCCAGCAGAGATTTTGGGGACACTGAAGCTTTCTTT.

There are many counts of this clonotype. The chain is built from TRBV30 and TRBJ2-7, with 11 bases identical to TRBD2. After removal of 5 bases from V and 4 bases from J, the junction contained 4 bases not matched to a gene. Germline CDR1 is GTSNPN and CDR2 is SVGIG (reference sequence). This CDR3 region has 13 residues. As DNA, the CDR3 is TGTGCCTGGCGACTAGCGGGATGTTACGAGCAGTACGTC. It is translated as CAWRLAGCYEQYV.

This clonotype was recorded many times. The genes are TRBV7-9 and TRBJ2-7, with a tentative D call TRBD2 (6 bases). Germline loops: CDR1 SEHNR, CDR2 FQNEAQ (reference sequence). V shed 4 bases and J shed 9 bases, with 16 bases lying between them. This CDR3 region has 13 residues. The CDR3 loop reads CASSSDYRSGQYF. CDR3 sequence (DNA): TGTGCCAGCAGCTCGGACTACCGGTCAGGGCAGTACTTC.

This clonotype was found a few times. The rearrangement uses TRBV7-6 and TRBJ2-4; the D call may be TRBD1 or TRBD2 (5 bases each). Germline lookup yields CDR1 SGHVS and CDR2 FNYEAQ. This CDR3 has 16 amino acids. Trimming removed 5 bases at V and 1 base at J, with 15 bases between. The CDR3 loop reads CASSSQRDGAKNIQYF. CDR3 sequence (DNA): TGTGCCAGCAGCAGCCAGAGGGACGGGGCCAAAAACATTCAGTACTTC.

At least ten counts were recorded for this clonotype. The rearrangement links TRBV2 to TRBJ2-7; TRBD1 is a possible D gene (5 bases). Deletions cut 0 bases from V and 1 base from J, with 13 bases between. The V gene's germline CDR1 is SNHLY and CDR2 FYNNEI. The CDR3 totals 16 residues. For the CDR3, the DNA is TGTGCCAGCAGTGAAGCGCTTCGGCAGGGTTCCTACGAGCAGTACTTC. This encodes CASSEALRQGSYEQYF.

This clonotype showed up many times. The J gene is TRBJ2-7, the V gene TRBV2, with 10 bases matching TRBD2. The germline V gene encodes CDR1 SNHLY and CDR2 FYNNEI. Trimming took 8 bases from V and 0 from J; bases not matched to a gene: 7. The CDR3 runs 15 residues. The DNA for the CDR3 is TGTGCCAGCCAGCCGACTAGCGGGTTCTCCTACGAGCAGTACGTC. Its translation is CASQPTSGFSYEQYV.

At least ten counts were recorded for this clonotype. This chain joins TRBV19 and TRBJ1-3, with a tentative D call TRBD1 (6 bases). Germline CDR1 and CDR2: LNHDA and SQIVND (reference sequence). V was trimmed by 9 bases and J by 0 bases, leaving 27 bases between them. The CDR3 extends over 19 amino acids. The CDR3 here is CASTHPGGDMLYSGNTIYF. CDR3 nucleotides: TGTGCCAGCACTCACCCAGGCGGGGACATGCTTTACTCTGGAAACACCATATATTTT.

The gene calls are TRBV19 and TRBJ2-3; 7 bases are a match to TRBD1. CDR1 and CDR2 (germline): LNHDA, SQIVND (reference sequence). The V and J ends lost 3 bases and 2 bases, in that order; junction bases with no gene match: 11. The CDR3 runs 17 residues. The CDR3 coding sequence is TGTGCCAGTAGTATTTTCCCTTCCGGGACAGTCACAGATACGCAGTATTTT. Its protein is CASSIFPSGTVTDTQYF.

This clonotype was observed a few times. The V gene is TRBV11-2, the J gene TRBJ2-7; 12 bases fit TRBD2. J was trimmed by 0 bases and V by 4 bases; bases with no gene match: 28. The CDR3 runs to 24 residues. Germline values: CDR1 SGHAT, CDR2 FQNNGV. The CDR3 region is CASSWIEPTTRSGLAGSCSYEQYV. CDR3 bases: TGTGCCAGCAGCTGGATCGAACCTACTACACGGTCAGGACTAGCGGGATCTTGCTCCTACGAGCAGTACGTC.

In its sample, this clonotype was seen many times. J is TRBJ2-7 and V is TRBV20-1; 7 bases align to TRBD1. The CDR3 extends over 13 amino acids. Unmatched junction bases numbered 6, after V lost 5 bases and J lost 2 bases. Germline CDR1 reads DFQATT; CDR2 reads SNEGSKA (reference sequence). The CDR3 DNA sequence: TGCAGTGCTCCCCGGGACAGCCCCTACGAGCAGTACTTC. Protein: CSAPRDSPYEQYF.